A single sample gave rise to the 4 T cell receptor beta chains below, sequenced in a study of molecular identifiers for immune sequencing clone quantification. TCRdb recomputed calls from the PCR reads with MiXCR, one row per CDR3 protein. The sample gives some 320,000 distinct CDR3 sequences, roughly 23% of which show up once; 0.65% to 0.75% is in the top ten. The sample was naive CD8+ T cells from blood, with Jurkat cell RNA spiked in. Subset denoted: FACS-sorted CD8+CD4-CCR7+CD45RA+ naive T cells. The receptors originated from a human donor in good health. Some libraries in this study had Jurkat cell RNA spiked in.

This chain uses TRBV6-2 or TRBV6-3 with TRBJ2-3; D perhaps matches TRBD2 (5 bases). V was cut by 5 bases and J by 0 bases, with 21 bases left in between. The CDR3 runs 18 residues. The germline V gene has CDR1 MNHEY and CDR2 SVGEGT. The CDR3, as DNA: TGTGCCAGCAGTACGACGGTCGGGATTCTAATTAGCACAGATACGCAGTATTTT. It yields the protein CASSTTVGILISTDTQYF.

Ten or more counts support this clonotype. J is TRBJ1-3 and V is TRBV21-1. TRBV21-1 is tagged as a pseudogene. This CDR3 comprises 12 residues. CDR3 bases: TGTGCCAGCAGCACCGCGGGAAACACCATATATTTT. Translated: CASSTAGNTIYF.

This clonotype was counted only a few times. The V gene is TRBV29-1, the J gene TRBJ2-1; TRBD2 aligns across 7 bases. J lost 4 bases, V lost 5 bases, and 17 bases had no gene match. CDR1 is SQVTM and CDR2 is ANQGSEA in the germline V gene. This CDR3 has 17 residues. CDR3 protein: CSVSFGVLAGEYNEQFF. For the CDR3, the DNA is TGCAGCGTTTCGTTCGGAGTGTTGGCGGGAGAGTACAATGAGCAGTTCTTC.

About this clonotype: Since a much larger clone is just one base distant, this may be a read error. The CDR3 DNA follows: TGTGCCAGCAGCGGGTTGAACGGTCAGCCCCAGCATTTT. The encoded protein is CASSGLNGQPQHF. The J gene is TRBJ1-5, the V gene TRBV7-2; no clear D gene. V shed 5 bases and J shed 6 bases, with 11 bases lying between them. The length of the CDR3 is 13 residues. The germline CDR1 and CDR2 sequences are SGHTA and FQGNSA.